These T cell receptor beta chains were read from a single sample in a study of shared clonotypes between healthy human individuals. Some clones are missing from TCRdb's copy, which holds only in-frame ones; the method was immunoSEQ multiplex PCR. The repertoire includes some 2.1 million clones, 85% to 95% of them detected once, and approximately 1.2% sits in the top ten. Sequencing was performed on naive CD8+ T cells sorted from blood. All receptors derive from a man younger than 35 in good health. Each CDR3 is given with its conserved first and last residue. A D gene is named only where the DNA matches it firmly. Clone sizes are given selectively: once, few, many, or a class where the clone is expanded.

TRBJ2-4 NA TRBD1 TRBV9 CASSAGQGDIQYF
TRBJ2-5 NA TRBD1 TRBV27 CASSLLTGGEETQYF
TRBJ2-5 NA TRBD2 TRBV25-1 CASESGIQETQYF
TRBJ2-7 NA TRBD2 TRBV7-9 CASSLALSSGPLEQYF
TRBJ1-2 NA NA TRBV19 CATLGIAGGGYTF
TRBJ2-1 NA TRBD2 TRBV5-6 CASSSGTSATNDNEQFF
TRBJ2-7 NA TRBD1 TRBV27 CASSLSTGGNYEQYF
TRBJ2-5 NA TRBD2 TRBV2 CASSETAGLQETQYF
TRBJ2-5 NA NA TRBV30 CAWSVSSPETQYF
TRBJ1-1 NA TRBD1 TRBV2 CASSPGQGARGTEAFF
TRBJ1-3 NA NA TRBV30 CAWSKGSSGNTIYF
TRBJ2-1 once TRBD2 TRBV7-9 CASSPTSGRPHEQFF
TRBJ2-5 NA NA TRBV4-1 CASSQVQIQETQYF
TRBJ2-2 NA TRBD2 TRBV4-3 CASSHLAGPHQVTGELFF
TRBJ2-1 NA NA TRBV27 CASKLVGDPEQFF
TRBJ2-5 NA TRBD2 TRBV2 CASSYGLAGVGETQYF
TRBJ2-5 NA TRBD2 TRBV4-3 CASSQDWPSGDQETQYF
TRBJ1-1 few NA TRBV6-5 CASSYSGENTEAFF
TRBJ2-7 once NA TRBV11-2 CASSGGYEQYF
TRBJ2-7 NA NA TRBV7-9 CASSFAQDPYEQYF
TRBJ2-5 NA NA TRBV15 CATSDLGGQETQYF
TRBJ2-2 NA NA TRBV7-7 CASSLRFSGELFF
TRBJ2-3 NA TRBD2 TRBV6-1 CASSLGLAGTQYF
TRBJ2-5 NA NA TRBV4-3 CASSLQRGSGETQYF
TRBJ2-7 NA NA TRBV9 CASSTDSYEQYF
TRBJ2-1 NA NA TRBV9 CASSVVVGSVDEQFF
TRBJ1-2 NA TRBD1 TRBV29-1 CSADRGREDGYTF
TRBJ1-2 NA NA TRBV7-9 CASTQSTSNYGYTF
TRBJ1-1 NA NA TRBV10-2 CASSESSLNTEAFF
TRBJ2-7 NA NA TRBV6-5 CASSPPGAIYEQYF
TRBJ2-7 once NA TRBV4-3 CASSLRELPFYEQYF
TRBJ1-1 NA NA TRBV29-1 CSEGARGNTEAFF
TRBJ1-2 NA NA TRBV4-1 CASSQDSQAPGYTF
TRBJ2-6 NA NA TRBV27 CASSSLGVTGANVLTF
TRBJ2-5 NA TRBD2 TRBV28 CASSFSAGEVEGETQYF
TRBJ1-3 NA NA TRBV5-1 CASSYEEAGNTIYF
TRBJ1-2 NA TRBD1 TRBV19 CASSGQSYGYTF
TRBJ2-1 NA TRBD2 TRBV6-6 CASSSSGTRGFDEQFF
TRBJ2-1 NA TRBD2 TRBV6-5 CASSYGTSGYNEQFF
TRBJ2-7 NA TRBD1 TRBV7-9 CASSPSTGVEQYF
TRBJ2-5 NA NA TRBV10-1 CASSSRPEGETQYF
TRBJ2-7 NA TRBD2 TRBV6-5 CASSYSSGSTSYEQYF
TRBJ2-5 NA NA TRBV7-9 CASSPWDGGQETQYF
TRBJ2-2 NA NA TRBV30 CGLDSATRNTGELFF
TRBJ2-3 NA NA TRBV5-8 CASSLGSASTDTQYF
TRBJ2-7 NA TRBD1 TRBV5-4 CASSTRDSLYEQYF
TRBJ2-5 NA NA TRBV5-4 CASTMDSYQETQYF
TRBJ2-3 NA TRBD2 TRBV9 CASSVLSGSADTQYF
TRBJ1-5 once NA TRBV19 CASSISEGEGYQPQHF
TRBJ2-1 NA NA TRBV13 CASSPGYGSGNEQFF
TRBJ1-2 NA TRBD1 TRBV10-3 CAISITGDDGYTF
TRBJ2-2 once NA TRBV5-1 CASSLALSTGELFF
TRBJ1-6 NA NA TRBV28 CASGEYNSPLHF
TRBJ1-1 NA NA TRBV9 CASSVASTGRGTEAFF